The 11 T cell receptor beta chains listed next were all sequenced from one sample in a study of shared clonotypes between healthy human individuals. Data came from immunoSEQ multiplex PCR; TCRdb stores just in-frame clones and leaves some out. The data contain more than 2 million clones, roughly 94% of them singletons. Input material: naive CD4+ T cells sorted from blood. Subset here: CD45RA+ positively selected. These receptors were obtained from a man younger than 35 in good health.

The genes are TRBV29-1 and TRBJ2-3, with D hard to call. V was trimmed by 2 bases and J by 5 bases, leaving 5 bases between them. The CDR3 contains 11 residues. Germline CDR1 reads SQVTM; CDR2 reads ANQGSEA. This chain's CDR3 is CSVEPKDTQYF. The CDR3 DNA follows: TGCAGCGTTGAACCGAAAGATACGCAGTATTTT.

The gene calls are TRBV30 and TRBJ1-2, with 10 nucleotides matching TRBD1. The CDR3 covers 15 residues. The V segment lost 4 bases and the J segment 3 bases; nucleotides outside the gene matches: 8. Per germline, CDR1 GTSNPN and CDR2 SVGIG (reference sequence). The CDR3 reads CAWTHPGQGDYGYTF. In DNA, the CDR3 is TGTGCCTGGACCCACCCCGGACAGGGGGACTATGGCTACACCTTC.

The CDR3 DNA reads as TGCGCCAGCAGCTTGGAAGGAGTTCAGGCCCATGAGCAGTTCTTC. Encoded protein: CASSLEGVQAHEQFF. The chain uses TRBV5-1 and TRBJ2-1, with D hard to call. CDR3 length: 15 amino acids. CDR1 is SGHRS and CDR2 is YFSETQ in the germline V gene. Trimming cost V 0 bases and J 8 bases, with 15 bases left between them.

Comment on this clone: Other DNA sequences in this specimen translate into the identical CDR3. The rearrangement uses TRBV5-4 and TRBJ2-3; no definite D call. The CDR3 has 13 amino acids. Trimming pared 0 bases from V and 0 bases from J, leaving 2 bases between. The V gene's germline CDR1 is SGHNT and CDR2 YYREEE (reference sequence). The CDR3 region is CASSLGSTDTQYF. The DNA of the CDR3 is TGTGCCAGCAGCTTGGGAAGCACAGATACGCAGTATTTT.

The count of this clone is one. The chain couples TRBV9 to TRBJ2-7; 9 positions match TRBD2. The trim removed 4 bases at V and 7 bases at J, leaving 9 bases unmatched. The CDR3 has 14 residues. The germline V gene has CDR1 SGDLS and CDR2 YYNGEE. CDR3 DNA sequence: TGTGCCAGCAGCCCCCTAGCGGGACCAGGTGAGCAGTACTTC. Translating gives CASSPLAGPGEQYF. Combining the CDR3 with reference TRBV9 and TRBJ2-7 gives the whole variable domain DSGVTQTPKHLITATGQRVTLRCSPRSGDLSVYWYQQSLDQGLQFLIQYYNGEERAKGNILERFSAQQFPDLHSELNLSSLELGDSALYFCASSPLAGPGEQYFGPGTRLTVT.

The rearrangement joins TRBV18 to TRBJ2-7, with 8 bases aligning to TRBD1. The CDR3 totals 17 residues. Germline V lookup: CDR1 KGHSH, CDR2 LQKENI. V lost 0 bases, J lost 5 bases, and 12 bases stayed unmatched. The CDR3 nucleotides are TGTGCCAGCTCACCACCGAACGGAGGACAGGGCGGGAACGAGCAGTACTTC. As protein: CASSPPNGGQGGNEQYF. Full variable domain (rest looked up from reference TRBV18 and TRBJ2-7): NAGVMQNPRHLVRRRGQEARLRCSPMKGHSHVYWYRQLPEEGLKFMVYLQKENIIDESGMPKERFSAEFPKEGPSILRIQQVVRGDSAAYFCASSPPNGGQGGNEQYFGPGTRLTVT.

The V call is TRBV6-6, the J call TRBJ1-5; TRBD1 might be the D (5 bases). Per the germline V gene, CDR1 is MNHNY and CDR2 is SVGAGI (reference sequence). V dropped 4 bases and J dropped 7 bases, with 17 bases sitting between them. The CDR3 runs 15 residues. CDR3 protein: CASSSTGTSRQPQHF. DNA of the CDR3: TGTGCCAGCAGTTCGACCGGGACCAGCAGACAGCCCCAGCATTTT.

J is TRBJ2-1 and V is TRBV25-1; D call uncertain. From germline, CDR1 is MGHDK and CDR2 SYGVNS. Trimming took off 0 bases at V and 8 bases at J, with 8 bases between the two ends. The CDR3 has 13 amino acids. The CDR3 region is CASSEYPGYEQFF. CDR3 nucleotide sequence: TGTGCCAGCAGTGAATATCCAGGCTATGAGCAGTTCTTC. The whole variable domain, filled in from reference TRBV25-1 and TRBJ2-1, reads EADIYQTPRYLVIGTGKKITLECSQTMGHDKMYWYQQDPGMELHLIHYSYGVNSTEKGDLSSESTVSRIRTEHFPLTLESARPSHTSQYLCASSEYPGYEQFFGPGTRLTVL.

The chain joins TRBV30 to TRBJ1-1, with 10 positions matching TRBD1. Germline V gene lookup returns CDR1 GTSNPN and CDR2 SVGIG (reference sequence). CDR3 length: 14 residues. J lost 11 bases, V lost 4 bases, and 13 bases had no gene match. CDR3 amino acids: CAWTRGGTGVEAFF. In nucleotides, the CDR3 is TGTGCCTGGACACGTGGTGGGACAGGGGTCGAGGCTTTCTTT.

This clone was picked up a small number of times. The sample contains more than one DNA sequence encoding this CDR3. The genes are TRBV11-2 and TRBJ1-2, with 7 bases fitting TRBD1. Germline trimming cut 0 bases from V and 2 bases from J; bases unmatched to any gene: 0. Germline CDR1 SGHAT, CDR2 FQNNGV. The CDR3 is 14 residues long. This CDR3 is CASSLETGNYGYTF. The CDR3 DNA follows: TGTGCCAGCAGCTTAGAGACAGGGAACTATGGCTACACCTTC.

This clone was seen just once. The chain joins TRBV7-8 to TRBJ1-5, with D maybe TRBD1 (5 bases). Germline V gene lookup returns CDR1 SGHVS and CDR2 FQNEAQ. This CDR3 has 13 amino acids. Trimming removed 5 bases from V and 10 bases from J, with 15 bases in between. The CDR3 nucleotides are TGTGCCAGCAGCCCCCAGGGCGGGGGACCCCAGCATTTT. Amino acid sequence: CASSPQGGGPQHF.